This T cell receptor beta chain was sequenced in a study of blood T cell repertoires in COVID-19. Study-level information: COVID-19 samples collected from the United States, Italy and Spain covered acute and convalescent phases. The analysed material was cDNA or gDNA that came from T cells, B-cell-depleted T cells, or PBMCs.

The CDR3 contains 14 residues. Germline lookup yields CDR1 KGHDR and CDR2 SFDVKD. Trimming removed 4 bases from V and 2 bases from J; junction bases left unmatched: 3. This clone was found many times. Authors' data handling: Reference gene primer amplification gave nucleated cell count estimates. Sequencing used immunoSEQ multiplex PCR; TCRdb keeps in-frame clones, though not all of them. V, J and clone size reflect that table, while D and trimming were determined from the DNA. The sample lists approximately 90,000 clones; more than 65% were seen once. The sequenced sample was peripheral blood. The sequence derives from a man between 65 and 85 years old with acute or convalescent COVID-19. The V gene is TRBV24-1, the J gene TRBJ1-2; the match to TRBD1 covers 7 bases. The CDR3 DNA sequence: TGTGCCACCAGTGACCCGGACAGGAACTATGGCTACACCTTC. The encoded protein is CATSDPDRNYGYTF.